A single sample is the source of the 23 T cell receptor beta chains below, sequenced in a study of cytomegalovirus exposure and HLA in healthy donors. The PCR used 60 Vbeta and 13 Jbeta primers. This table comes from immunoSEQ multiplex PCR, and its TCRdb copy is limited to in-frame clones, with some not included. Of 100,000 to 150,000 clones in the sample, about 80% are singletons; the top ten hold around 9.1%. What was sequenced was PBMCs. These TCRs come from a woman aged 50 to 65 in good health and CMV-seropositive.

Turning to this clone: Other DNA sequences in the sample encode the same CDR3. This CDR3 is CASSSSSGANVLTF. The CDR3 DNA reads TGTGCCAGCAGTTCGAGCTCTGGGGCCAACGTCCTGACTTTC. This rearrangement joins TRBV27 to TRBJ2-6; no clear D. Germline V lookup: CDR1 MNHEY, CDR2 SMNVEV (reference sequence). The CDR3 is 14 residues long. V dropped 4 bases and J dropped 0 bases, with 4 bases sitting between them.

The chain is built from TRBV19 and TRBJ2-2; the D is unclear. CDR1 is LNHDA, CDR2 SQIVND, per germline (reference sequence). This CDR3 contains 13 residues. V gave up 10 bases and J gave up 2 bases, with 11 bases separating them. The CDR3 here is CATEEDNTGELFF. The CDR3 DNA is TGTGCCACAGAAGAGGATAACACCGGGGAGCTGTTTTTT. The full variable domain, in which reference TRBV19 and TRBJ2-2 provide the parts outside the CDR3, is DGGITQSPKYLFRKEGQNVTLSCEQNLNHDAMYWYRQDPGQGLRLIYYSQIVNDFQKGDIAEGYSVSREKKESFPLTVTSAQKNPTAFYLCATEEDNTGELFFGEGSRLTVL.

In nucleotides, the CDR3 is TGTGCCAGCAGCTCTTTTAAGACTAGCGGGCAACAGTACTTC. It specifies CASSSFKTSGQQYF. V is TRBV7-2 and J is TRBJ2-5; 10 bases line up with TRBD2. V was clipped by 4 bases and J by 11 bases; unmatched bases: 10. The CDR3 is 14 residues long. CDR1 SGHTA and CDR2 FQGNSA come from the germline V gene.

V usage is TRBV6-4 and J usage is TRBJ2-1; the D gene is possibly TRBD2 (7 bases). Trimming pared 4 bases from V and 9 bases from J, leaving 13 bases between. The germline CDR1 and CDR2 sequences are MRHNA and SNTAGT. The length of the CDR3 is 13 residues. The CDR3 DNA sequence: TGTGCCAGCAGTGTATCGGGGGGCGGTGAGCAGTTCTTC. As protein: CASSVSGGGEQFF.

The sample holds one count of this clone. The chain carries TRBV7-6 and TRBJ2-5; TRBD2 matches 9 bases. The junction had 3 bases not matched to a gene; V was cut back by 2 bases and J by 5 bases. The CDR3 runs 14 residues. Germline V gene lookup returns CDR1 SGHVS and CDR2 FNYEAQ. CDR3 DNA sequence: TGTGCCAGCAGCTTATGGACTAGCGATGAGACCCAGTACTTC. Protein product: CASSLWTSDETQYF.

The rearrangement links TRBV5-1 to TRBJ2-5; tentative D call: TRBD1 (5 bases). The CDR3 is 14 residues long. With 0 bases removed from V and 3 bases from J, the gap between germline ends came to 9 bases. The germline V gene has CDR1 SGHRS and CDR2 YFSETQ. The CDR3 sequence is CASSLVGREETQYF. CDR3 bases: TGCGCCAGCAGCTTGGTTGGCAGGGAAGAGACCCAGTACTTC.

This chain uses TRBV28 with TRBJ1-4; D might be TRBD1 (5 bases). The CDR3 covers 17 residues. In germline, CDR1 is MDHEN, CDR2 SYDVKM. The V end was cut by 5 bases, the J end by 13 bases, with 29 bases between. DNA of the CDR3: TGTGCCAGCAGTAAACAATTCCGGGACCGCCGTAGGGAGGGACTGTTTTTT. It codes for CASSKQFRDRRREGLFF.

As DNA, the CDR3 is TGTGCCAGCAGCTCACAGGGGCCGACCTACGAGCAGTACTTC. Translating it yields CASSSQGPTYEQYF. The chain couples TRBV11-2 to TRBJ2-7; 7 positions match TRBD1. CDR3 length equals 14 residues. CDR1 is SGHAT, CDR2 FQNNGV, per germline. V shed 4 bases, J shed 2 bases, and the junction held 5 bases outside the gene matches.

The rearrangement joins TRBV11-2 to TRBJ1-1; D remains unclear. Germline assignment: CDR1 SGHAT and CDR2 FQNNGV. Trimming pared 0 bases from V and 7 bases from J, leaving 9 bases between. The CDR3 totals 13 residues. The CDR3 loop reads CASSLEHSGEAFF. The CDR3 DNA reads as TGTGCCAGCAGCTTAGAACACTCGGGTGAAGCTTTCTTT.

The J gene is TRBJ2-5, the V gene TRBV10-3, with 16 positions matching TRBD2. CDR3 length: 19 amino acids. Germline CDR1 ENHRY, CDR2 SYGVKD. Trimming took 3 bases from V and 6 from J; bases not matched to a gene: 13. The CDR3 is CAISEQTGLAGGPRKTQYF. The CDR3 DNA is TGTGCCATCAGTGAACAAACGGGACTAGCGGGAGGGCCTAGGAAGACCCAGTACTTC.

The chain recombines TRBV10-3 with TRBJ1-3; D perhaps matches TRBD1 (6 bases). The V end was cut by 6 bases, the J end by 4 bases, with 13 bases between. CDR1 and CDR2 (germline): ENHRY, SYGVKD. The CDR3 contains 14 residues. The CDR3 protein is CAIREQGTGNTIYF. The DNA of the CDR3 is TGTGCCATCAGAGAACAGGGTACAGGAAACACCATATATTTT.

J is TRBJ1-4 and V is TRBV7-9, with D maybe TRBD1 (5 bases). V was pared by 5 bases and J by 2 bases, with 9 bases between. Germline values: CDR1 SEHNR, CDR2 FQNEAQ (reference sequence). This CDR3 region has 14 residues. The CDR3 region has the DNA TGTGCCAGCAGCCTCCGACAGACTAATGAAAAACTGTTTTTT. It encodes CASSLRQTNEKLFF.

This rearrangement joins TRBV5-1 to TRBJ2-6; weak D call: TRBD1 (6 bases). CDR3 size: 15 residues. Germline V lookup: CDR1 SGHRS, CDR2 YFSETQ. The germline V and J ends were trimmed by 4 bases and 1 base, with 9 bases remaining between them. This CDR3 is CASSLGQSGANVLTF. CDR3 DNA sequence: TGCGCCAGCAGCCTCGGACAGTCTGGGGCCAACGTCCTGACTTTC.

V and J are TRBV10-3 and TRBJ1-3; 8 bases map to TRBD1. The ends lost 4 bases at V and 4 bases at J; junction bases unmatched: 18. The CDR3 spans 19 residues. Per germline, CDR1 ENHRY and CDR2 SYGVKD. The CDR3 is CAISGFTGGSPSVGNTIYF. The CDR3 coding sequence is TGTGCCATCAGTGGTTTTACAGGGGGTTCCCCATCGGTGGGAAACACCATATATTTT.

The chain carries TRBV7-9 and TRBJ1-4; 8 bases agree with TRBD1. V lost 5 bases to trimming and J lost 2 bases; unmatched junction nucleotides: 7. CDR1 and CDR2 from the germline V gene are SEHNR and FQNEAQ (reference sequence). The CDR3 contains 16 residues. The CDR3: CASSPGQGRTNEKLFF. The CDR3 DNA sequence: TGTGCCAGCAGCCCCGGACAGGGCAGGACTAATGAAAAACTGTTTTTT.

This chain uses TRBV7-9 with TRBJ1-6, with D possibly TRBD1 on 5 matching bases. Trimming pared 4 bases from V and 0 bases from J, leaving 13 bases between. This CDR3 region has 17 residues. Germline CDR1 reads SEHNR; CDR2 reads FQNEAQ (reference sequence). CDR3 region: CASSSTGQSSYNSPLHF. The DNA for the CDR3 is TGTGCCAGCAGCTCCACAGGACAAAGCTCCTATAATTCACCCCTCCACTTT.

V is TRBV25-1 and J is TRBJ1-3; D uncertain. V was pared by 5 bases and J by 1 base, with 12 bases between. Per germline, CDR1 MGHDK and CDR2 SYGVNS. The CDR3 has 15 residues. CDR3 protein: CASSHLDHSGNTIYF. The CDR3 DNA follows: TGTGCCAGCAGTCACCTAGACCATTCTGGAAACACCATATATTTT.

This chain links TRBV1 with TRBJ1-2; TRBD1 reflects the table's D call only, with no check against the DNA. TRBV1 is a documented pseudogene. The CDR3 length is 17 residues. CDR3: CTSSQDSIGTGVDGYTF. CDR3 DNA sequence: TGCACCAGCAGCCAAGATAGTATCGGGACAGGGGTCGATGGCTACACCTTC.

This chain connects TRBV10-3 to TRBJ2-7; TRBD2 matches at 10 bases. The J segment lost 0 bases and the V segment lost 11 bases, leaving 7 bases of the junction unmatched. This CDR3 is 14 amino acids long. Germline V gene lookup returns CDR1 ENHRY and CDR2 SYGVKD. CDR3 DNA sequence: TGTGCCGTCGCTAGCGGGAGTACCTCCTACGAGCAGTACTTC. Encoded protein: CAVASGSTSYEQYF.

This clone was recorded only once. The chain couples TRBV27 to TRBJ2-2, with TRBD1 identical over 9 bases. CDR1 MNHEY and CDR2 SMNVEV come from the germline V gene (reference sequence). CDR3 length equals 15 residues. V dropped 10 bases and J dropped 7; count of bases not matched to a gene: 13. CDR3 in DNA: TGTGCCACCCGGGACAGGGCCACCATCCGCGGGGAGCTGTTTTTT. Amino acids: CATRDRATIRGELFF.

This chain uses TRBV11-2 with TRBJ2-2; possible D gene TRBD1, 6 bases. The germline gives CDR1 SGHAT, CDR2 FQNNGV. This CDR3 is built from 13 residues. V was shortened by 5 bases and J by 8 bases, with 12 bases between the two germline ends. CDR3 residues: CASSPRTAGELFF. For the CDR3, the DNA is TGTGCCAGCAGCCCAAGGACAGCTGGGGAGCTGTTTTTT.

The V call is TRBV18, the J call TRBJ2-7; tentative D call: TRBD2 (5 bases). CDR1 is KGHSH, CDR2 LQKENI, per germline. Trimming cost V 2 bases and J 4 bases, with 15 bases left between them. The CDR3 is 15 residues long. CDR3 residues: CASSPGSGAIYEQYF. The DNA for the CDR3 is TGTGCCAGCTCACCAGGGAGCGGAGCTATTTACGAGCAGTACTTC. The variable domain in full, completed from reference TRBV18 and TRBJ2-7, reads NAGVMQNPRHLVRRRGQEARLRCSPMKGHSHVYWYRQLPEEGLKFMVYLQKENIIDESGMPKERFSAEFPKEGPSILRIQQVVRGDSAAYFCASSPGSGAIYEQYFGPGTRLTVT.

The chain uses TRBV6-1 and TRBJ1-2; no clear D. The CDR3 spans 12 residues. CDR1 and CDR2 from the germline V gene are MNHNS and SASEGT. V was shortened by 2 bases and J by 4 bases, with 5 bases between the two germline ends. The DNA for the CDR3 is TGTGCCAGCAGTGAAATGAGCTATGGCTACACCTTC. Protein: CASSEMSYGYTF.